A selection of T cell receptor beta chains follows, all from one sample in a study of T cells in localized non-small cell lung cancer. TCRdb's copy holds only in-frame clones and misses some; the assay was immunoSEQ multiplex PCR. The sample consists of about 51,000 clones, around 86% of them appearing once. This specimen consisted of peripheral blood mononuclear cells, obtained before any cancer treatment. Receptors originate from a man aged 40 to 70 with stage III lung adenocarcinoma. CDR3s include the opening cysteine and the closing phenylalanine or tryptophan. The D gene is left open where the match is weak. Size is omitted from some rows. Given values are once, few, many or a class for expanded clones.

CDR3 protein: CASRPDGSYEQYF
CDR3 DNA: TGTGCCAGCAGGCCCGACGGCTCCTACGAGCAGTACTTC
J gene: TRBJ2-7
D gene: -
V gene: TRBV27
clone size: once

CDR3 protein: CSAPYEETQYF
CDR3 DNA: TGCAGTGCTCCCTACGAGGAGACCCAGTACTTC
J gene: TRBJ2-5
D gene: -
V gene: TRBV20-1
clone size: -

CDR3 protein: CASSEGTAQETQYF
CDR3 DNA: TGTGCCAGCAGCGAGGGGACTGCTCAAGAGACCCAGTACTTC
J gene: TRBJ2-5
D gene: -
V gene: TRBV9
clone size: once

CDR3 protein: CASSPGGTGREKLFF
CDR3 DNA: TGTGCCAGCAGCCCGGGGGGGACAGGGCGTGAAAAACTGTTTTTT
J gene: TRBJ1-4
D gene: TRBD1
V gene: TRBV11-2
clone size: -

CDR3 protein: CASSPVSGRRGTGELFF
CDR3 DNA: TGTGCCAGCTCACCCGTTTCAGGGAGACGAGGCACCGGGGAGCTGTTTTTT
J gene: TRBJ2-2
D gene: -
V gene: TRBV18
clone size: -

CDR3 protein: CATQQGALGYTF
CDR3 DNA: TGTGCCACCCAACAGGGGGCGCTGGGCTACACCTTC
J gene: TRBJ1-2
D gene: TRBD1
V gene: TRBV6-5
clone size: -

CDR3 protein: CASGSGTSQETQYF
CDR3 DNA: TGTGCTAGTGGCTCCGGGACAAGTCAAGAGACCCAGTACTTC
J gene: TRBJ2-5
D gene: -
V gene: TRBV12-5
clone size: -

CDR3 protein: CASSLNGYEQYF
CDR3 DNA: TGCGCCAGCAGCTTAAACGGGTACGAGCAGTACTTC
J gene: TRBJ2-7
D gene: -
V gene: TRBV5-1
clone size: -

CDR3 protein: CASSVEGSSTDTQYF
CDR3 DNA: TGTGCCAGCAGCGTTGAGGGGTCTAGCACAGATACGCAGTATTTT
J gene: TRBJ2-3
D gene: -
V gene: TRBV9
clone size: -

CDR3 protein: CASSLYRENEQFF
CDR3 DNA: TGTGCCAGCAGCTTATATAGGGAGAATGAGCAGTTCTTC
J gene: TRBJ2-1
D gene: -
V gene: TRBV7-6
clone size: -

CDR3 protein: CASSYSGANVLTF
CDR3 DNA: TGTGCCAGCAGCTACTCTGGGGCCAACGTCCTGACTTTC
J gene: TRBJ2-6
D gene: -
V gene: TRBV5-4
clone size: -

CDR3 protein: CAWMYIGPSSNEKLFF
CDR3 DNA: TGTGCCTGGATGTATATTGGACCAAGCAGTAATGAAAAACTGTTTTTT
J gene: TRBJ1-4
D gene: -
V gene: TRBV30
clone size: -

CDR3 protein: CASTGLGIGDEQYF
CDR3 DNA: TGTGCCAGTACGGGACTAGGCATCGGGGACGAGCAGTACTTC
J gene: TRBJ2-7
D gene: -
V gene: TRBV21-1
clone size: -

CDR3 protein: CASATVPTDTQYF
CDR3 DNA: TGCGCCAGCGCGACAGTCCCCACAGATACGCAGTATTTT
J gene: TRBJ2-3
D gene: -
V gene: TRBV5-1
clone size: -

CDR3 protein: CASSSGAGDIQYF
CDR3 DNA: TGTGCCAGCAGCTCAGGAGCGGGGGACATTCAGTACTTC
J gene: TRBJ2-4
D gene: TRBD2
V gene: TRBV11-2
clone size: -

CDR3 protein: CASSLGQYNSPLHF
CDR3 DNA: TGCGCCAGCAGCTTGGGGCAGTATAATTCACCCCTCCACTTT
J gene: TRBJ1-6
D gene: -
V gene: TRBV5-1
clone size: -